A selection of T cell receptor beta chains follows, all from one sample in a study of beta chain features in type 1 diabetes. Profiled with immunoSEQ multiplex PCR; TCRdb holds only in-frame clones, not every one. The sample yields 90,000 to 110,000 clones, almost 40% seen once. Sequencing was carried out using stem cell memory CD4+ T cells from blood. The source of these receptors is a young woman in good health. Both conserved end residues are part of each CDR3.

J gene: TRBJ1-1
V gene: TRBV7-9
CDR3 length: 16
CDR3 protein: CASSPRGARLNTEAFF

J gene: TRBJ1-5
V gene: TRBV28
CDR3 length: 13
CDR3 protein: CASGRGSNQPQHF

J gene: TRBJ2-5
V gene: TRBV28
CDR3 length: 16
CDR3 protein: CASRDWTSGYQETQYF

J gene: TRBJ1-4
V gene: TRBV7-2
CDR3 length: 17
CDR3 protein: CASSPGQGKRANEKLFF

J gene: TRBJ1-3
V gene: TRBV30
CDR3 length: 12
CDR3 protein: CALSGSGNTIYF

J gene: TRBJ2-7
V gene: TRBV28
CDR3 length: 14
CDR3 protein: CASSFDDRPYEQYF

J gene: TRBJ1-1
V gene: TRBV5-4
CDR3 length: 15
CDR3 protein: CASRPRGQGYTEAFF

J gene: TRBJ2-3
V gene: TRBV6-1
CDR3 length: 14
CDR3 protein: CASSVAGGTDTQYF

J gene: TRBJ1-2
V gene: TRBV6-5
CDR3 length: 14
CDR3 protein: CASSGMTPPYGYTF

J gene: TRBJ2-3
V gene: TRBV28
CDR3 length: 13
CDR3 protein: CASGDTTTDTQYF

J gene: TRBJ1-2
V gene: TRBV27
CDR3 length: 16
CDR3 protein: CASSFLDRRYNYGYTF

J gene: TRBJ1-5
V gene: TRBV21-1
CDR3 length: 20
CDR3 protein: CASSEGPGQGRSYLDQPQHF

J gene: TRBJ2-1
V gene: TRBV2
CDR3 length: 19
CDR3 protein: CASPGYVRNDRPSYNEQFF

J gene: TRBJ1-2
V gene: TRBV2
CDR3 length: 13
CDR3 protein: CASSEATGVGYTF

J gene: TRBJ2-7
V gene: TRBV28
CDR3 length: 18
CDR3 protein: CASSLRLAGGLWTYEQYF

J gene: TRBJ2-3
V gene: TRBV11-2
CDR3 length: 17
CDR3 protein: CASSLGTSGSATDTQYF

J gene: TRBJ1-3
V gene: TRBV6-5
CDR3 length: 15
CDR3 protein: CASRRQDLSGNTIYF

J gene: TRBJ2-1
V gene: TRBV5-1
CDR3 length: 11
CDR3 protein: CASSASGPWFF

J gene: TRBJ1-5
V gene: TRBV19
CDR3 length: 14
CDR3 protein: CAGGTAFSNQPQHF

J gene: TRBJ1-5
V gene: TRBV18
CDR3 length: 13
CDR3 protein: CASSPQTTEAMHF

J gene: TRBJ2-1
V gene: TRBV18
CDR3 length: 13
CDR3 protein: CASSPTIYNEQFF

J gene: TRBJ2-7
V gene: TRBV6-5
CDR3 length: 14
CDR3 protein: CASSRTASSYEQYF

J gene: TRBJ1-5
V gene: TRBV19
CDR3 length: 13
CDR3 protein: CASSMSGEQPQHF

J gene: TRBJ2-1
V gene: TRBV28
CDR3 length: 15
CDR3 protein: CASSTTGSSYNEQFF

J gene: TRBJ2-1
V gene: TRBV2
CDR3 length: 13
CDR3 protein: CASKDSGNNEQFF

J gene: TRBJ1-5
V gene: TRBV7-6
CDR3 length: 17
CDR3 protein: CASSPGQGAVYDQPQHF

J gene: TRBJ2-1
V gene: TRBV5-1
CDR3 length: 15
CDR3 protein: CASTREGLRHNEQFF

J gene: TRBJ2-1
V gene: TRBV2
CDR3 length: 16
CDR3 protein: CASRATQGRSYNEQFF

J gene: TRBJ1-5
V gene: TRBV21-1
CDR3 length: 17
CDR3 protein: CASSGPKRGQALQPQHF

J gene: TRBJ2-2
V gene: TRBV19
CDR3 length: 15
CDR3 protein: CASSDQGGVSGELFF

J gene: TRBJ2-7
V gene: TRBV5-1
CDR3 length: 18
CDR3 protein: CASSFRQGSLAGWGEQYF

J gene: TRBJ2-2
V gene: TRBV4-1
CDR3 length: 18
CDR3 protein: CASSQAPTSGARTGELFF